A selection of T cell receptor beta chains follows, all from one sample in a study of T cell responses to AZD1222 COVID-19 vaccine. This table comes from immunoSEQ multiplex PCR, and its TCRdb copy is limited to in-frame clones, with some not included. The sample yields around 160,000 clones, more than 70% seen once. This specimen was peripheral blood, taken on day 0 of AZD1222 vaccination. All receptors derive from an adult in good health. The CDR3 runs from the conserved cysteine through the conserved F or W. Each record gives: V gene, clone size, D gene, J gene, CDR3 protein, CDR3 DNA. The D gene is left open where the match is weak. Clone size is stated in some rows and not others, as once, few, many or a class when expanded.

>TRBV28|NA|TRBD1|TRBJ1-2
CASSLPPGQGDYGYTF
TGTGCCAGCAGTTTACCTCCAGGACAGGGGGACTATGGCTACACCTTC
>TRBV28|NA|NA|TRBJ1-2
CASSLFNYLPGTSNYGYTF
TGTGCCAGCAGTTTATTTAATTATCTTCCCGGGACATCTAACTATGGCTACACCTTC
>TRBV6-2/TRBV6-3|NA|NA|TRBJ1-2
CASSPAGANYGYTF
TGTGCCAGCAGCCCGGCAGGTGCTAACTATGGCTACACCTTC
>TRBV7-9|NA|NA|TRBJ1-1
CASSPTGYTEAFF
TGTGCCAGCAGCCCAACGGGGTACACTGAAGCTTTCTTT
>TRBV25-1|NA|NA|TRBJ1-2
CASSPLELINYGYTF
TGTGCCAGCAGTCCCCTCGAGCTGATTAACTATGGCTACACCTTC
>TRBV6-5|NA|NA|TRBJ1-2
CASSRTGTYGYTF
TGTGCCAGCAGTCGTACGGGCACCTATGGCTACACCTTC
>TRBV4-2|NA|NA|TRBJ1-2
CASSQDRSEYGYTF
TGTGCCAGCAGCCAAGATCGGAGTGAGTATGGCTACACCTTC
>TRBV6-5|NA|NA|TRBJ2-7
CASSPVGATSYEQYF
TGTGCCAGCAGCCCGGTTGGCGCCACCTCCTACGAGCAGTACTTC
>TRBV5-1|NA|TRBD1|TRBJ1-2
CASSLNRDRDGYTF
TGCGCCAGCAGCTTGAACCGGGACAGGGATGGCTACACCTTC
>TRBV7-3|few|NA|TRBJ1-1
CASSLNGGEPGFF
TGTGCCAGCAGCTTAAACGGGGGGGAGCCCGGGTTCTTT
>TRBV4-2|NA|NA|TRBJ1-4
CASSQGTAVEEKLFF
TGTGCCAGCAGCCAAGGGACAGCGGTTGAAGAAAAACTGTTTTTT
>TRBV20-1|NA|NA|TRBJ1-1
CSARTAIKAFF
TGCAGTGCCAGGACAGCGATTAAAGCTTTCTTT
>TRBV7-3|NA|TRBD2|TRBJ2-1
CASSLLAGEYNEQFF
TGTGCCAGCAGCCTACTAGCGGGGGAATACAATGAGCAGTTCTTC
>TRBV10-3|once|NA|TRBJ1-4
CAISETRLPEKLFF
TGTGCCATCAGTGAGACACGCCTCCCCGAAAAACTGTTTTTT
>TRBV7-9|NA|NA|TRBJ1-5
CASTADSNQPQHF
TGTGCCAGCACCGCGGACAGCAATCAGCCCCAGCATTTT
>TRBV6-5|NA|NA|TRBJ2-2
CASSYEQSNTGELFF
TGTGCCAGCAGTTACGAACAGTCGAACACCGGGGAGCTGTTTTTT
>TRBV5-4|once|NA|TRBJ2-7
CASSLATETYEQYF
TGTGCCAGCAGCTTGGCGACAGAGACCTACGAGCAGTACTTC
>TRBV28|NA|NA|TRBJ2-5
CASRSQPWEAQYF
TGTGCCAGCAGGTCGCAGCCATGGGAGGCCCAGTACTTC
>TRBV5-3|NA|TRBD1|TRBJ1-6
CARSLGLGRTGGNNSPLHF
TGTGCCAGAAGCTTGGGACTAGGGCGGACAGGGGGCAATAATTCACCCCTCCACTTT
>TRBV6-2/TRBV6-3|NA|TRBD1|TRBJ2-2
CASSFRTGGTGELFF
TGTGCCAGCAGTTTCCGGACAGGGGGTACCGGGGAGCTGTTTTTT
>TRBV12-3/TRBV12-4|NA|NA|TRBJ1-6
CASSPRENSPLHF
TGTGCCAGCAGTCCCCGTGAAAATTCACCCCTCCACTTT
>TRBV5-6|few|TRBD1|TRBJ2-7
CASSYGQGRYEQYF
TGTGCCAGCAGCTATGGACAGGGCCGCTACGAGCAGTACTTC
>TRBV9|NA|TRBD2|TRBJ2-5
CASSVGLAGAGETQYF
TGTGCCAGCAGCGTCGGCCTAGCGGGGGCCGGGGAGACCCAGTACTTC
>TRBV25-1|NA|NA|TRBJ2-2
CASQAPSNTGELFF
TGTGCCAGCCAAGCTCCTTCAAACACCGGGGAGCTGTTTTTT
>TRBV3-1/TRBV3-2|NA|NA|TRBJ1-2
CASSQAPSGLNYGYTF
TGTGCCAGCAGCCAAGCCCCCTCGGGTCTGAACTATGGCTACACCTTC
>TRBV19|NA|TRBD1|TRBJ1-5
CASSTGQYNQPQHF
TGTGCCAGTAGTACGGGACAGTACAATCAGCCCCAGCATTTT
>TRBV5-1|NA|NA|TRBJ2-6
CASSLPSTLQRVTGANVLTF
TGCGCCAGCAGCCTTCCCTCTACCCTGCAGAGGGTTACTGGGGCCAACGTCCTGACTTTC
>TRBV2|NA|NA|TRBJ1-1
CATSLVIAAEAFF
TGTGCCACCTCGTTGGTAATAGCCGCTGAAGCTTTCTTT
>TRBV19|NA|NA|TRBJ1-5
CASSIIQAFVGKPQHF
TGTGCCAGTAGTATTATACAGGCTTTTGTTGGGAAGCCCCAGCATTTT
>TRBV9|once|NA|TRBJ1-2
CASSVDGQISTYGYTF
TGTGCCAGCAGCGTCGACGGACAGATAAGCACCTATGGCTACACCTTC
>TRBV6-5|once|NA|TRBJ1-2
CASSRTVANYGYTF
TGTGCCAGCAGCCGGACTGTAGCTAACTATGGCTACACCTTC
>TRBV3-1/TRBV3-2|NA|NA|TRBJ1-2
CASSQDTSTANYGYTF
TGTGCCAGCAGCCAAGATACCTCTACAGCCAACTATGGCTACACCTTC
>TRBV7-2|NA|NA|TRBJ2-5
CASSRQIEGKETQYF
TGTGCCAGCAGCCGCCAAATCGAGGGGAAAGAGACCCAGTACTTC
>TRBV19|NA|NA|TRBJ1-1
CASSIAGGANTEAFF
TGTGCCAGTAGTATAGCCGGGGGGGCGAACACTGAAGCTTTCTTT
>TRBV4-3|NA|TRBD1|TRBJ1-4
CASSQGQGGEKLFF
TGCGCCAGCAGCCAGGGACAGGGGGGAGAAAAACTGTTTTTT
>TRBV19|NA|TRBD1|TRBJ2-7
CASSGGQGPSYEQYF
TGTGCCAGTAGTGGGGGACAGGGACCGTCCTACGAGCAGTACTTC
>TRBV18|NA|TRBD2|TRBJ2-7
CASSPRTSGGSSTYEQYF
TGTGCCAGCTCACCTCGGACTAGCGGGGGGTCTAGTACCTACGAGCAGTACTTC